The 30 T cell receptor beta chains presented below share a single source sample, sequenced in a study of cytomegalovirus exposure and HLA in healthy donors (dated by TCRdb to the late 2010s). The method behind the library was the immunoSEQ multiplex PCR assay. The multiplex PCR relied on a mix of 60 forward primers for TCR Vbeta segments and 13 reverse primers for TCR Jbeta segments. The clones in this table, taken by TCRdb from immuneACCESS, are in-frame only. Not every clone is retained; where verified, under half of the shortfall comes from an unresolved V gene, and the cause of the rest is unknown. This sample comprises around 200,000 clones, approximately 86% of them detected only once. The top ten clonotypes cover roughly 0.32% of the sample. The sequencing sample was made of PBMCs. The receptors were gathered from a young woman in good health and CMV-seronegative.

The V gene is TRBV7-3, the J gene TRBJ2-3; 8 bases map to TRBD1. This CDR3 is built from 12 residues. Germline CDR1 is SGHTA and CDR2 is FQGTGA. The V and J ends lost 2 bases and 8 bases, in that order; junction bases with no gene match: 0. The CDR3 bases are TGTGCCAGCAGCTTAGACAGGGGTACGCAGTATTTT. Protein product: CASSLDRGTQYF.

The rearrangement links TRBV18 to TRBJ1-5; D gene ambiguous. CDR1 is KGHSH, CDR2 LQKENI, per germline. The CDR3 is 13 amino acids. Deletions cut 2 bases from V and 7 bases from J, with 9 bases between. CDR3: CASSPAGRQPQHF. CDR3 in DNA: TGTGCCAGCTCACCAGCGGGCCGACAGCCCCAGCATTTT.

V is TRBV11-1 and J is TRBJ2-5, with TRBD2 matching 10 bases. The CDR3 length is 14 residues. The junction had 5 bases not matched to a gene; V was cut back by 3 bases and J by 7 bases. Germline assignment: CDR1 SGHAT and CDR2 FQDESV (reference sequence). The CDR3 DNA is TGTGCCAGCAGCTTGAGCGGGGGGGCCAGGACCCAGTACTTC. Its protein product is CASSLSGGARTQYF.

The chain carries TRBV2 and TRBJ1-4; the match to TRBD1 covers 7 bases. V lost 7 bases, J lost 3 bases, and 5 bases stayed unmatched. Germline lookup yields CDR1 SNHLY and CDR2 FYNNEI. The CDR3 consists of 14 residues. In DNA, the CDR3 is TGTGCCAGCATGAGGGGGCAGGCTAATGAAAAACTGTTTTTT. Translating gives CASMRGQANEKLFF.

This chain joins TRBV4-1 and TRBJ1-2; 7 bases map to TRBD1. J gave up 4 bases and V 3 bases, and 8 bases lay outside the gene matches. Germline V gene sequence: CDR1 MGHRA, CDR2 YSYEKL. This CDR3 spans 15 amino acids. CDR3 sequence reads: CASSQGTAWGYGYTF. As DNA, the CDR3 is TGCGCCAGCAGCCAGGGGACAGCCTGGGGCTATGGCTACACCTTC.

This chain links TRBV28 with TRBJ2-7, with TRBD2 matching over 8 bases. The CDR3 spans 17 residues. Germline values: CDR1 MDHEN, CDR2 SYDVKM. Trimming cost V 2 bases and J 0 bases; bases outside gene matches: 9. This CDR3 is CASSLPLAGNSSYEQYF. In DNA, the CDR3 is TGTGCCAGCAGTTTACCCCTAGCGGGTAACAGCTCCTACGAGCAGTACTTC.

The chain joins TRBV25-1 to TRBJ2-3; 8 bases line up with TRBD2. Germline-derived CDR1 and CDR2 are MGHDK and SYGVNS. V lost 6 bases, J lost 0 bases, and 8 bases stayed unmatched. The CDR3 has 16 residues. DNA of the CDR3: TGTGCCAGCAGCAAACGAACTAGCGGAAGCACAGATACGCAGTATTTT. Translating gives CASSKRTSGSTDTQYF.

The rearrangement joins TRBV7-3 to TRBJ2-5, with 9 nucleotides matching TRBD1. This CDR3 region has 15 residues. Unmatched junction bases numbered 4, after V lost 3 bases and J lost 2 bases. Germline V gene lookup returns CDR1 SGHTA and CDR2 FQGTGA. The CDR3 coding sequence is TGTGCCAGCAGCTTGGACAGGGGACCTCAAGAGACCCAGTACTTC. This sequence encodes CASSLDRGPQETQYF.

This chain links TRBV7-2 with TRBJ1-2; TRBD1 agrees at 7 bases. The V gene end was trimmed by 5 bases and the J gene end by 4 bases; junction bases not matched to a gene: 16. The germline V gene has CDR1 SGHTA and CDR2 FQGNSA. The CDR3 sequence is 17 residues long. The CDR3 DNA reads TGTGCCAGCAGCCCTGCTTCAGGGGGAATTCTTGGCTATGGCTACACCTTC. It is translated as CASSPASGGILGYGYTF.

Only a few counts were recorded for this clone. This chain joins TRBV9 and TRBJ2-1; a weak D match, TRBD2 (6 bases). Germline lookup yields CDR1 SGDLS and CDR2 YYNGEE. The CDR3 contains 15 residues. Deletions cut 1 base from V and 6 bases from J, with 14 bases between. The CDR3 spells CASSVSLPEGNEQFF. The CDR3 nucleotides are TGTGCCAGCAGCGTATCGCTCCCGGAGGGCAATGAGCAGTTCTTC.

CDR3 loop: CASSSNRGGYTF. Written as DNA, the CDR3 is TGTGCCAGCAGTTCGAACAGGGGTGGCTACACCTTC. The chain employs TRBV6-6 and TRBJ1-2, with 7 bases fitting TRBD1. The germline gives CDR1 MNHNY, CDR2 SVGAGI (reference sequence). This CDR3 has 12 amino acids. Germline trimming cut 4 bases from V and 7 bases from J; bases unmatched to any gene: 3.

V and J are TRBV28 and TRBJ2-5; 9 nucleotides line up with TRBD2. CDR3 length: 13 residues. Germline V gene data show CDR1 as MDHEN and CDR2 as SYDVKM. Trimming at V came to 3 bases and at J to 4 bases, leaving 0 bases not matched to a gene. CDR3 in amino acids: CASSLGLAETQYF. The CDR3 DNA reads TGTGCCAGCAGTTTGGGACTAGCAGAGACCCAGTACTTC.

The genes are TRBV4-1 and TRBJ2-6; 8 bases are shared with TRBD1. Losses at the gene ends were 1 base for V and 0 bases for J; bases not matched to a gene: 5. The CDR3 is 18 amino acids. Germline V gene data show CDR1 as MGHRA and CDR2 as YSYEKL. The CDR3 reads CASSQVQGGASGANVLTF. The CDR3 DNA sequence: TGCGCCAGCAGCCAAGTACAGGGGGGCGCCTCTGGGGCCAACGTCCTGACTTTC.

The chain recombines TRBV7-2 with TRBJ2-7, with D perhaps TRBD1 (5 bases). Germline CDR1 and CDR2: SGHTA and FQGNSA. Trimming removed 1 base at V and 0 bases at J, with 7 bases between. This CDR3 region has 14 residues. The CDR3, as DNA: TGTGCCAGCAGCTTAGGGGGCCACTCCTACGAGCAGTACTTC. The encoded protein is CASSLGGHSYEQYF.

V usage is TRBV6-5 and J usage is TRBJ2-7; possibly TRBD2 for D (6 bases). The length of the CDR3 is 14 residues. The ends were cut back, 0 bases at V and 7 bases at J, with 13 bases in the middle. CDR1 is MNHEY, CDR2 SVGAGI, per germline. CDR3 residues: CASSYSVRDFEQYF. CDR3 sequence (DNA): TGTGCCAGCAGTTACTCTGTTCGGGACTTTGAGCAGTACTTC.

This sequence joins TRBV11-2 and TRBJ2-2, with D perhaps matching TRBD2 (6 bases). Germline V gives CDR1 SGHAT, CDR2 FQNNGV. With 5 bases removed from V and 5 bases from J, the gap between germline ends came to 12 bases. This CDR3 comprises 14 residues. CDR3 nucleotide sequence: TGTGCCAGCAGCGTTCCTAGCGTTACCGGGGAGCTGTTTTTT. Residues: CASSVPSVTGELFF.

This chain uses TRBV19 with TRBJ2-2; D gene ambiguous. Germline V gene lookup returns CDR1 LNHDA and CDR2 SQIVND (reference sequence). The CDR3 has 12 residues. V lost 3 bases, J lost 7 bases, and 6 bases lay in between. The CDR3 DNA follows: TGTGCCAGTAGTATTAAAATCGGGGAGCTGTTTTTT. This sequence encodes CASSIKIGELFF.

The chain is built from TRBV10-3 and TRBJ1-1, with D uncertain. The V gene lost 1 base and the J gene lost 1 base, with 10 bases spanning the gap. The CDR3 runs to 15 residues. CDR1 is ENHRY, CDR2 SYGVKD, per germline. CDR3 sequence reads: CAISEWAGENTEAFF. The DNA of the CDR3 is TGTGCCATCAGTGAGTGGGCCGGGGAGAACACTGAAGCTTTCTTT.

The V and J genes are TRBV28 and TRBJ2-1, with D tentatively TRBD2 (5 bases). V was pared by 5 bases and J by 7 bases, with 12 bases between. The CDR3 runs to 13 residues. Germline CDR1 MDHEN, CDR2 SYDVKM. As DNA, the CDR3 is TGTGCCAGCAGTGTGTGGACTGGGAATGAGCAGTTCTTC. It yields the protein CASSVWTGNEQFF.

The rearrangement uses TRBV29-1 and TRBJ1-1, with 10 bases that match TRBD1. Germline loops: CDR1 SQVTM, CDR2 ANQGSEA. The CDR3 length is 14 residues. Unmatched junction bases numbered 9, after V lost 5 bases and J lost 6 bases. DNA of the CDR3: TGCAGCGTTTGGCCCATGGGGACAGGGGCTGAAGCTTTCTTT. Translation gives CSVWPMGTGAEAFF.

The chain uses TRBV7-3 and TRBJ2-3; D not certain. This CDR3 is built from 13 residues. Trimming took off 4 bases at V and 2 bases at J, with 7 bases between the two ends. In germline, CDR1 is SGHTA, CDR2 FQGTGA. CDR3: CASSYSHTDTQYF. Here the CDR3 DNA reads TGTGCCAGCAGCTACAGTCACACAGATACGCAGTATTTT.

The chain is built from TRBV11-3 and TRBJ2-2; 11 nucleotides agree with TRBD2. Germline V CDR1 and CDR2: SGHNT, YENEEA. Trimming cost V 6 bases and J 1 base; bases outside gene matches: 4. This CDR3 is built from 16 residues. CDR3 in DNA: TGTGCCAGCAGTTTCACTAGCGGGAGGAACACCGGGGAGCTGTTTTTT. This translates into CASSFTSGRNTGELFF.

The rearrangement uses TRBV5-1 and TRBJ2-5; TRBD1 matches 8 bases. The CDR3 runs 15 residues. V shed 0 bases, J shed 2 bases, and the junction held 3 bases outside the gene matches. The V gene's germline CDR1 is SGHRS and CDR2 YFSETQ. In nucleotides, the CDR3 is TGCGCCAGCAGCTTGGTTGGGACAGGACAAGAGACCCAGTACTTC. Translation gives CASSLVGTGQETQYF. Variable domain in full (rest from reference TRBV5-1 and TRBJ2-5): KAGVTQTPRYLIKTRGQQVTLSCSPISGHRSVSWYQQTPGQGLQFLFEYFSETQRNKGNFPGRFSGRQFSNSRSEMNVSTLELGDSALYLCASSLVGTGQETQYFGPGTRLLVL.

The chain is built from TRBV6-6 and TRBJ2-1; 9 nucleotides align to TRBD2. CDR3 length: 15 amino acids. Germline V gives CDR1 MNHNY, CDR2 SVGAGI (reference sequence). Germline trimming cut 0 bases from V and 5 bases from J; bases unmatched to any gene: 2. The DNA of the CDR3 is TGTGCCAGCAGTTACTCGCGACTAGCGGACAATGAGCAGTTCTTC. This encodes CASSYSRLADNEQFF.

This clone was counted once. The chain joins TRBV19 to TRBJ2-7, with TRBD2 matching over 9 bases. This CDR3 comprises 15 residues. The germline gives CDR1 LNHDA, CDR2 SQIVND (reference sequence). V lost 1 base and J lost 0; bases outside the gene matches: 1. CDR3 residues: CASSIGTSDSYEQYF. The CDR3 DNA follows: TGTGCCAGTAGTATAGGGACTAGCGACTCCTACGAGCAGTACTTC.

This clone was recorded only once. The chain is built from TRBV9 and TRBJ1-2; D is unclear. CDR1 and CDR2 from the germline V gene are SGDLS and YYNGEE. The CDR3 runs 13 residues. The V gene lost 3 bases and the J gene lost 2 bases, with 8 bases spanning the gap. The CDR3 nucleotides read TGTGCCAGCAGCGGAGGAGGAAACTATGGCTACACCTTC. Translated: CASSGGGNYGYTF.

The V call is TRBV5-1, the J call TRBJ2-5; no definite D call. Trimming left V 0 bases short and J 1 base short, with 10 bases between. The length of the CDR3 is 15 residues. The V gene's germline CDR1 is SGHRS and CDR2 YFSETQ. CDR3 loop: CASSLGASSQETQYF. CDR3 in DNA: TGCGCCAGCAGCTTGGGAGCGTCCTCCCAAGAGACCCAGTACTTC.

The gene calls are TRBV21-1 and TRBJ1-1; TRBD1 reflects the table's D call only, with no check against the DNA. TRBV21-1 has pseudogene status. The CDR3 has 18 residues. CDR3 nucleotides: TGTGCCAGCAGCATAGAAGGACTCAGGGGGAGTTCGGACACTGAAGCTTTCTTT. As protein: CASSIEGLRGSSDTEAFF.

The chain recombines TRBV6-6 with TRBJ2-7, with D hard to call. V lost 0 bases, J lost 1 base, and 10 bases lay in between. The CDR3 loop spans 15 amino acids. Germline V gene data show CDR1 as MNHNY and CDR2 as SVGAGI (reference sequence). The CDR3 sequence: CASSYSSPRSYEQYF. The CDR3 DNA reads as TGTGCCAGCAGTTACTCCAGTCCCAGATCCTACGAGCAGTACTTC.

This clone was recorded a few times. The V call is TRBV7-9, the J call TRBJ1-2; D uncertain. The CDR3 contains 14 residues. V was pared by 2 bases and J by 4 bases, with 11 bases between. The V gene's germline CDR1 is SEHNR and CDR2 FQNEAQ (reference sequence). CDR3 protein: CASSLSTVIYGYTF. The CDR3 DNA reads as TGTGCCAGCAGCTTATCCACAGTGATCTATGGCTACACCTTC.